The 20 T cell receptor beta chains presented below share a single source sample, sequenced in a study of T cells after yellow fever vaccination. TCRdb fed the 5' RACE reads into MiXCR, producing one record per CDR3 protein. The sample lists about 430,000 distinct CDR3 sequences, roughly a sixth seen once, with roughly a sixth in the top ten. Sequences were derived from PBMCs, sampled before the yellow fever booster vaccination. The receptors derive from a man aged 18-30 years who received the YFV17D yellow fever vaccine.

In its sample, this clonotype was seen many times. The rearrangement joins TRBV7-3 to TRBJ2-5; 12 nucleotides agree with TRBD2. The CDR3 has 14 amino acids. The J segment lost 4 bases and the V segment lost 6 bases, leaving 3 bases of the junction unmatched. The germline V gene has CDR1 SGHTA and CDR2 FQGTGA. The CDR3 here is CASSLAGGRETQYF. The CDR3, as DNA: TGTGCCAGCAGTCTAGCGGGGGGGCGAGAGACCCAGTACTTC.

The chain uses TRBV6-6 and TRBJ2-3; no clear D. CDR3 length: 14 amino acids. Germline V gives CDR1 MNHNY, CDR2 SVGAGI (reference sequence). V was shortened by 6 bases and J by 2 bases, with 12 bases between the two germline ends. In DNA, the CDR3 is TGTGCCAGCAGCCTGCTTTCCACCACAGATACGCAGTATTTT. The encoded protein is CASSLLSTTDTQYF.

V and J are TRBV7-2 and TRBJ2-2, with D maybe TRBD2 (5 bases). The germline CDR1 and CDR2 sequences are SGHTA and FQGNSA. The CDR3 consists of 15 residues. Trimming shortened V by 5 bases and J by 5 bases, and 15 bases separated the two germline ends. The CDR3 region has the DNA TGTGCCAGCAGCCCCCGCCCAGGCGGGACCGGGGAGCTGTTTTTT. This encodes CASSPRPGGTGELFF.

The rearrangement joins TRBV29-1 to TRBJ1-1; possibly TRBD1 for D (6 bases). This CDR3 is built from 15 residues. The ends were cut back, 4 bases at V and 1 base at J, with 16 bases in the middle. Germline values: CDR1 SQVTM, CDR2 ANQGSEA. As DNA, the CDR3 is TGCAGCGTTGGATTTACAGGGATAGGGAACACTGAAGCTTTCTTT. Its translation: CSVGFTGIGNTEAFF.

The V call is TRBV12-3 or TRBV12-4, the J call TRBJ2-3; 11 bases are shared with TRBD2. The CDR3 is 17 amino acids. Losses at the gene ends were 6 bases for V and 0 bases for J; bases not matched to a gene: 8. The CDR3 region is CASSLGTSGTSTDTQYF. CDR3 in DNA: TGTGCCAGCAGCCTTGGGACTAGCGGTACTAGCACAGATACGCAGTATTTT.

This clonotype was picked up a small number of times. The chain recombines TRBV7-2 with TRBJ2-5, with D perhaps matching TRBD1 or TRBD2 (5 bases each). V shed 3 bases and J shed 0 bases, with 11 bases lying between them. The CDR3 is 15 amino acids. Germline assignment: CDR1 SGHTA and CDR2 FQGNSA. CDR3 sequence: CASSLVGAYQETQYF. The CDR3 DNA follows: TGTGCCAGCAGCTTGGTCGGGGCCTACCAAGAGACCCAGTACTTC.

The V gene is TRBV7-2, the J gene TRBJ2-1, with D uncertain. The germline gives CDR1 SGHTA, CDR2 FQGNSA. Trimming cost V 3 bases and J 5 bases, with 8 bases left between them. The CDR3 covers 13 residues. The CDR3, as DNA: TGTGCCAGCAGCTTGATTGAGGACAATGAGCAGTTCTTC. Amino acids: CASSLIEDNEQFF.

The V call is TRBV5-1, the J call TRBJ1-5, with a weak D call TRBD1 (6 bases). Between the trimmed V and J ends, which lost 0 bases and 0 bases, there was a span of 10 bases. Germline V gives CDR1 SGHRS, CDR2 YFSETQ. The CDR3 length is 16 residues. The DNA of the CDR3 is TGCGCCAGCAGCTTGGCGGGGGCCAATAGCAATCAGCCCCAGCATTTT. Its protein is CASSLAGANSNQPQHF.

This clonotype was seen only a few times. This chain connects TRBV12-5 to TRBJ1-1, with 10 bases matching TRBD1. The CDR3 covers 14 residues. CDR1 and CDR2 (germline): LGHNT, FRNRAP. J was trimmed by 7 bases and V by 5 bases; bases with no gene match: 7. The CDR3 DNA reads TGTGCTAGTGGTCCTGGGACAGGGGTCCTTGAAGCTTTCTTT. It translates to CASGPGTGVLEAFF.

The chain has TRBV5-1 and TRBJ2-7; no reliable D call. Germline V gene lookup returns CDR1 SGHRS and CDR2 YFSETQ. The length of the CDR3 is 14 residues. Trimming took off 3 bases at V and 3 bases at J, with 13 bases between the two ends. The CDR3 here is CASSSDTGNYEQYF. In DNA, the CDR3 is TGCGCCAGCAGCTCCGATACTGGAAACTACGAGCAGTACTTC.

This chain uses TRBV5-1 with TRBJ2-7; D is unresolved. There are 13 residues in the CDR3. Trimming cost V 4 bases and J 2 bases, with 10 bases left between them. Looked up from germline, CDR1 is SGHRS and CDR2 is YFSETQ. For the CDR3, the DNA is TGCGCCAGCAGCGATCGTTCCCCCTACGAGCAGTACTTC. As protein: CASSDRSPYEQYF.

The chain is built from TRBV7-9 and TRBJ2-1, with D possibly called TRBD1 or TRBD2 (5 bases each). V was clipped by 5 bases and J by 7 bases, with 18 bases between them. The CDR3 is 15 residues long. The germline gives CDR1 SEHNR, CDR2 FQNEAQ (reference sequence). The CDR3 nucleotides are TGTGCCAGCAGCCATCCGGGACCCCTCGGGAATGAGCAGTTCTTC. It specifies CASSHPGPLGNEQFF.

The table lists this clonotype with a few counts. The chain employs TRBV7-2 and TRBJ2-3; tentative D call: TRBD2 (6 bases). The V end was cut by 5 bases, the J end by 2 bases, with 17 bases between. This CDR3 has 16 residues. Germline V lookup: CDR1 SGHTA, CDR2 FQGNSA. The CDR3 coding sequence is TGTGCCAGCAGCCGAGACTTTCGGGGGTTCACAGATACGCAGTATTTT. It is translated as CASSRDFRGFTDTQYF.

This chain connects TRBV27 to TRBJ1-4; a weak D match, TRBD1 (5 bases). V was pared by 10 bases and J by 8 bases, with 14 bases between. The CDR3 length is 12 residues. Germline values: CDR1 MNHEY, CDR2 SMNVEV (reference sequence). CDR3 in amino acids: CATREGGEKLFF. DNA for the CDR3: TGTGCCACCAGGGAAGGAGGCGAAAAACTGTTTTTT.

In its sample, this clonotype was seen once. The V gene is TRBV5-1, the J gene TRBJ1-2; 9 nucleotides match TRBD1. Per germline, CDR1 SGHRS and CDR2 YFSETQ. The trim removed 3 bases at V and 1 base at J, leaving 10 bases unmatched. The CDR3 extends over 17 amino acids. CDR3 residues: CASSSGSGDRVNYGYTF. The CDR3 DNA reads as TGCGCCAGCAGCTCAGGATCGGGGGACAGGGTTAACTATGGCTACACCTTC.

The chain recombines TRBV6-2 or TRBV6-3 with TRBJ1-1; D might be TRBD1 (5 bases). Germline V gene data show CDR1 as MNHEY and CDR2 as SVGEGT. The V and J ends lost 10 bases and 4 bases respectively, with 10 bases between them. This CDR3 region has 11 residues. The CDR3 here is CATTTATEAFF. CDR3 DNA: TGTGCCACCACGACAGCCACTGAAGCTTTCTTT.

This clonotype was counted ten times or more. The chain combines TRBV20-1 with TRBJ1-4, with TRBD1 as a possible D gene (5 bases). Trimming cost V 6 bases and J 0 bases, with 11 bases left between them. Looked up from germline, CDR1 is DFQATT and CDR2 is SNEGSKA (reference sequence). The CDR3 runs to 14 residues. CDR3 coding DNA: TGCAGTGCGGGGACGCCCGCAACTAATGAAAAACTGTTTTTT. Translating it yields CSAGTPATNEKLFF.

This CDR3 reads CSAKHRDHEQYF. The DNA for the CDR3 is TGCAGTGCTAAACACAGGGACCACGAGCAGTACTTC. The V and J genes are TRBV20-1 and TRBJ2-7, with a possible D match to TRBD1 (6 bases). The CDR3 sequence is 12 residues long. Trimming left V 4 bases short and J 5 bases short, with 12 bases between. In germline, CDR1 is DFQATT, CDR2 SNEGSKA (reference sequence).

The CDR3 region has the DNA TGTGCCAGCAGTTTCCACAGCAGCAATCAGCCCCAGCATTTT. Translated: CASSFHSSNQPQHF. The chain couples TRBV28 to TRBJ1-5; no definite D call. This CDR3 has 14 amino acids. Trimming removed 3 bases at V and 1 base at J, with 7 bases between. Per the germline V gene, CDR1 is MDHEN and CDR2 is SYDVKM.

This clonotype was seen only a few times. The chain links TRBV12-3 or TRBV12-4 to TRBJ2-7; no clear D gene. CDR3 length equals 11 residues. V was trimmed by 3 bases and J by 8 bases, leaving 8 bases between them. CDR3 DNA: TGTGCCAGCAGTTTGCAGCTGAAGCAGTACTTC. Protein sequence: CASSLQLKQYF.